Listed below are T cell receptor beta chains from one sample, sequenced in a study of identical twins. TCRdb re-called the 5' RACE reads with MiXCR, one entry per CDR3 protein. The sample carries around 680,000 distinct CDR3 sequences, around 8.6% recorded once. The data were also submitted as part of a second study, on yellow fever vaccine responses in identical twins.

Input material: PBMCs. Receptors originate from a woman aged 18 to 35 in good health. CDR3s include the opening cysteine and the closing phenylalanine or tryptophan. The order of the fields is D gene, CDR3 length, clone size, V gene, J gene, CDR3 protein, CDR3 DNA. D genes are given only for firm matches. Clone size is stated in some rows and not others, as once, few, many or a class when expanded.

-	12	-	TRBV28	TRBJ2-1	CASSAPGNEQFF	TGTGCCAGCAGTGCTCCAGGGAATGAGCAGTTCTTC
-	14	many	TRBV3-1	TRBJ2-3	CASSPNERTDTQYF	TGTGCCAGCAGCCCCAACGAACGCACAGATACGCAGTATTTT
TRBD2	14	-	TRBV29-1	TRBJ2-5	CSVPKAGGSETQYF	TGCAGCGTCCCCAAAGCGGGAGGAAGCGAGACCCAGTACTTC
-	13	-	TRBV30	TRBJ2-2	CAWSVAVPGELFF	TGTGCCTGGAGTGTAGCCGTCCCCGGGGAGCTGTTTTTT
-	15	few	TRBV10-3	TRBJ2-7	CAISESLGVTYEQYF	TGTGCCATCAGTGAGTCACTTGGGGTTACCTACGAGCAGTACTTC
TRBD2	15	few	TRBV27	TRBJ2-2	CASGHGRAGTGELFF	TGTGCCAGCGGACACGGGAGGGCCGGCACCGGGGAGCTGTTTTTT
TRBD2	16	many	TRBV27	TRBJ2-1	CASSSLASGSYNEQFF	TGTGCCAGCAGTTCTCTTGCTAGCGGGTCCTACAATGAGCAGTTCTTC
-	13	many	TRBV2	TRBJ2-3	CASTSQGTDTQYF	TGTGCCAGCACGTCCCAGGGAACAGATACGCAGTATTTT
TRBD1	15	-	TRBV5-1	TRBJ2-2	CASSLEQGAVGELFF	TGCGCCAGCAGCTTGGAACAGGGGGCCGTCGGGGAGCTGTTTTTT
-	13	-	TRBV25-1	TRBJ1-1	CASRDSQDTEAFF	TGTGCCAGCAGGGACAGTCAGGACACTGAAGCTTTCTTT
TRBD1	13	-	TRBV6-1	TRBJ1-2	CASSDGTGKGYTF	TGTGCCAGCAGTGACGGGACAGGGAAGGGCTACACCTTC
TRBD1	17	many	TRBV12-3/TRBV12-4	TRBJ2-7	CASSLGDRGLRGYEQYF	TGTGCCAGCAGTTTAGGGGACAGGGGGTTAAGGGGATACGAGCAGTACTTC
-	13	-	TRBV6-2/TRBV6-3	TRBJ2-5	CASSYREQETQYF	TGTGCCAGCAGTTACAGGGAACAAGAGACCCAGTACTTC
-	14	few	TRBV3-1	TRBJ2-2	CASSQRQITGELFF	TGTGCCAGCAGCCAACGACAGATCACCGGGGAGCTGTTTTTT
TRBD1	14	few	TRBV15	TRBJ2-1	CATQGQGNQNEQFF	TGTGCCACCCAGGGACAGGGGAACCAGAATGAGCAGTTCTTC
-	13	-	TRBV9	TRBJ2-2	CASSVGLGGELFF	TGTGCCAGCAGCGTAGGTTTAGGCGGGGAGCTGTTTTTT
-	14	few	TRBV2	TRBJ1-5	CASRKRDSNQPQHF	TGTGCCAGCAGAAAACGGGACAGCAATCAGCCCCAGCATTTT
TRBD2	14	few	TRBV4-3	TRBJ2-1	CASSEGRGRNEQFF	TGCGCCAGCAGCGAAGGGAGGGGAAGGAATGAGCAGTTCTTC
TRBD2	17	-	TRBV7-2	TRBJ2-5	CASSPIREGEGGETQYF	TGTGCCAGCAGCCCCATTAGGGAAGGGGAGGGAGGTGAGACCCAGTACTTC
TRBD2	15	few	TRBV27	TRBJ2-7	CASSFRLAGGPEQYF	TGTGCCAGCAGTTTTCGGCTAGCGGGAGGGCCGGAGCAGTACTTC
-	15	-	TRBV11-2	TRBJ2-1	CASSPLAEGDNEQFF	TGTGCCAGCAGCCCCCTGGCTGAAGGAGACAATGAGCAGTTCTTC
TRBD2	17	once	TRBV28	TRBJ2-7	CASSWSRSGTTTYEQYF	TGTGCCAGCAGTTGGTCTAGATCCGGGACTACCACCTACGAGCAGTACTTC
TRBD2	13	few	TRBV6-1	TRBJ2-1	CASTRLAGGEQFF	TGTGCCAGCACTCGACTAGCGGGGGGCGAGCAGTTCTTC
-	12	-	TRBV20-1	TRBJ2-1	CSAPPVGNEQFF	TGCAGTGCTCCCCCGGTGGGGAATGAGCAGTTCTTC
-	13	-	TRBV10-3	TRBJ2-2	CAISDGDTGELFF	TGTGCCATCAGTGACGGAGACACCGGGGAGCTGTTTTTT
-	13	many	TRBV7-8	TRBJ2-7	CASSLGPGSEQYF	TGTGCCAGCAGCTTAGGACCAGGTTCCGAGCAGTACTTC
-	15	many	TRBV4-3	TRBJ2-3	CASSQGEGEADTQYF	TGCGCCAGCAGCCAAGGCGAGGGGGAGGCAGATACGCAGTATTTT
-	12	-	TRBV20-1	TRBJ1-4	CSARDQVEKLFF	TGCAGTGCCAGGGACCAGGTTGAAAAACTGTTTTTT
TRBD2	16	many	TRBV10-2	TRBJ2-3	CASSEPGLASADTQYF	TGCGCCAGCAGTGAACCGGGACTAGCGTCCGCAGATACGCAGTATTTT
TRBD2	17	many	TRBV6-5	TRBJ2-3	CASSYTSSGRVTDTQYF	TGTGCCAGCAGTTATACTTCTAGCGGGAGGGTCACAGATACGCAGTATTTT
-	12	few	TRBV29-1	TRBJ1-2	CSAGEDTYGYTF	TGCAGCGCAGGGGAAGACACCTATGGCTACACCTTC
TRBD2	16	few	TRBV12-3/TRBV12-4	TRBJ2-1	CASSNSGRGSYNEQFF	TGTGCCAGCAGCAATAGCGGGAGAGGTTCCTACAATGAGCAGTTCTTC
TRBD1	15	-	TRBV20-1	TRBJ1-6	CSAIPRQGITSPLHF	TGCAGTGCTATCCCACGACAGGGAATAACCTCACCCCTCCACTTT
-	14	many	TRBV12-3/TRBV12-4	TRBJ1-4	CASSFRTANEKLFF	TGTGCCAGCAGTTTCAGGACAGCCAATGAAAAACTGTTTTTT
-	15	few	TRBV7-9	TRBJ2-3	CASTLLDSTADTQYF	TGTGCCAGCACCCTACTTGATTCCACGGCAGATACGCAGTATTTT
-	14	few	TRBV15	TRBJ2-5	CATSQSSAQETQYF	TGTGCCACCTCCCAGTCTAGCGCGCAAGAGACCCAGTACTTC
-	15	few	TRBV7-9	TRBJ2-7	CASSLVLGIHYEQYF	TGTGCCAGCAGCTTAGTTTTAGGGATTCACTACGAGCAGTACTTC
TRBD2	14	few	TRBV20-1	TRBJ2-7	CSARVAGGIYEQYF	TGCAGTGCTAGAGTCGCGGGAGGGATCTACGAGCAGTACTTC
-	15	many	TRBV4-3	TRBJ1-1	CASSQEWDLNTEAFF	TGCGCCAGCAGCCAAGAGTGGGACCTGAACACTGAAGCTTTCTTT
-	15	many	TRBV5-5	TRBJ1-4	CASKRTDHINEKLFF	TGTGCCAGTAAAAGGACAGACCATATAAATGAAAAACTGTTTTTT
-	14	few	TRBV9	TRBJ2-7	CASSVGPEVTEQYF	TGTGCCAGCAGCGTTGGGCCGGAGGTCACCGAGCAGTACTTC
-	13	many	TRBV29-1	TRBJ1-5	CSVKDGGNQPQHF	TGCAGCGTCAAGGACGGAGGCAATCAGCCCCAGCATTTT
TRBD1	16	-	TRBV6-2/TRBV6-3	TRBJ2-2	CASRSPGQRFTGELFF	TGTGCCAGCAGGAGCCCGGGACAGAGATTCACCGGGGAGCTGTTTTTT
TRBD2	16	-	TRBV5-1	TRBJ2-1	CASSLWQLAGLGEQFF	TGCGCCAGCAGCTTGTGGCAACTAGCGGGGCTCGGTGAGCAGTTCTTC
TRBD2	16	-	TRBV7-9	TRBJ2-1	CASSHSGGVSYNEQFF	TGTGCCAGCAGCCATAGCGGGGGGGTCTCCTACAATGAGCAGTTCTTC
TRBD2	16	-	TRBV5-1	TRBJ2-2	CASSSGLAEGTGELFF	TGCGCCAGCAGCTCGGGACTAGCTGAGGGCACCGGGGAGCTGTTTTTT
TRBD2	17	-	TRBV7-9	TRBJ2-3	CASSPRTSGNVRDTQYF	TGTGCCAGCAGCCCTCGAACGAGCGGGAATGTAAGAGATACGCAGTATTTT
-	11	many	TRBV29-1	TRBJ2-7	CSVGGSYEQYF	TGCAGCGTTGGCGGATCCTACGAGCAGTACTTC
TRBD1	15	few	TRBV28	TRBJ2-7	CASSGARQGAYEQYF	TGTGCCAGCAGTGGCGCGAGACAGGGGGCCTACGAGCAGTACTTC
TRBD1	14	-	TRBV9	TRBJ1-2	CASSGRGPYYGYTF	TGTGCCAGCAGCGGCAGGGGGCCGTACTATGGCTACACCTTC
TRBD2	16	-	TRBV11-1	TRBJ2-3	CASSLLSSGGADTQYF	TGTGCCAGCAGCTTACTTTCGTCGGGAGGGGCAGATACGCAGTATTTT
-	16	few	TRBV12-3/TRBV12-4	TRBJ2-2	CASSYSTVAGTGELFF	TGTGCCAGCAGTTATTCGACGGTCGCGGGCACCGGGGAGCTGTTTTTT
TRBD2	18	-	TRBV6-5	TRBJ2-2	CASSSPGLAGGASGELFF	TGTGCCAGCAGTTCTCCGGGACTAGCGGGGGGGGCATCCGGGGAGCTGTTTTTT
-	15	many	TRBV27	TRBJ2-2	CASSLLGGGTGELFF	TGTGCCAGCAGTTTACTGGGGGGAGGCACCGGGGAGCTGTTTTTT
-	16	many	TRBV7-6	TRBJ2-2	CASSLLFAGAAGELFF	TGTGCCAGCAGCTTATTATTTGCAGGGGCGGCCGGGGAGCTGTTTTTT
TRBD1	14	many	TRBV20-1	TRBJ2-3	CSASPGTGTDTQYF	TGCAGTGCTAGCCCCGGGACAGGTACAGATACGCAGTATTTT
-	13	few	TRBV2	TRBJ1-6	CASSDQVNSPLHF	TGTGCCAGCAGTGATCAGGTTAATTCACCCCTCCACTTT
TRBD2	16	few	TRBV20-1	TRBJ2-3	CSANPIAGGHTDTQYF	TGCAGTGCTAATCCCATAGCGGGGGGGCATACAGATACGCAGTATTTT
-	12	few	TRBV28	TRBJ1-2	CATREPNYGYTF	TGTGCCACCAGGGAACCCAACTATGGCTACACCTTC